Below, 21 T cell receptor beta chains from the same sample are listed, as sequenced in a study of prognosis after radiotherapy for stage I lung cancer. Genomic DNA was the source, and TCR beta CDR3 was amplified from it by two-round multiplex PCR. The authors ran first-round PCR with primers specific to each TRBV and TRBJ gene. TCRdb called the multiplex PCR reads again in MiXCR, with one record for every CDR3 protein. The sample carries over 15,000 distinct CDR3 sequences, around 50% recorded once. The material was PBMCs, obtained before or after stereotactic body radiation therapy (not recorded which). These receptors all stem from a donor older than 45 with non-small cell lung cancer.

This clonotype is medium-sized. V usage is TRBV7-8 and J usage is TRBJ2-1; 10 bases line up with TRBD2. Trimming took 1 base from V and 7 from J; bases not matched to a gene: 7. The CDR3 consists of 16 residues. Germline lookup yields CDR1 SGHVS and CDR2 FQNEAQ. CDR3 nucleotides: TGTGCCAGCAGCTTAGTCCCTAGCGGGAGAGTTAATGAGCAGTTCTTC. This sequence encodes CASSLVPSGRVNEQFF.

This clonotype came up many times. A much larger clone is a single base away; this may be a read error. The genes are TRBV20-1 and TRBJ1-5; D gene unclear. Trimming left V 2 bases short and J 5 bases short, with 13 bases between. CDR1 is DFQATT and CDR2 is SNEGSKA in the germline V gene (reference sequence). This CDR3 is built from 14 residues. CDR3 amino acids: CSARSPGADQPQHF. CDR3 nucleotide sequence: TGCAGTGCTAGATCCCCCGGTGCGGATCAGCCCCAGCATTTT.

This clonotype occurred many times. The genes are TRBV2 and TRBJ2-1; 15 bases map to TRBD2. The CDR3 has 18 residues. The ends lost 2 bases at V and 2 bases at J; junction bases unmatched: 4. Germline CDR1 reads SNHLY; CDR2 reads FYNNEI. The CDR3 sequence is CASSERGTSGRTYNEQFF. The CDR3 DNA follows: TGTGCCAGCAGTGAACGAGGGACTAGCGGGAGGACCTACAATGAGCAGTTCTTC. Combining the CDR3 with reference TRBV2 and TRBJ2-1 gives the whole variable domain EPEVTQTPSHQVTQMGQEVILRCVPISNHLYFYWYRQILGQKVEFLVSFYNNEISEKSEIFDDQFSVERPDGSNFTLKIRSTKLEDSAMYFCASSERGTSGRTYNEQFFGPGTRLTVL.

This clonotype is labeled medium-sized. This chain links TRBV5-1 with TRBJ1-6, with D possibly TRBD1 on 5 matching bases. Germline values: CDR1 SGHRS, CDR2 YFSETQ. The CDR3 extends over 14 amino acids. Trimming pared 1 base from V and 7 bases from J, leaving 9 bases between. In DNA, the CDR3 is TGCGCCAGCAGCTTGAGGGGAACGAATTCACCCCTCCACTTT. Amino acid sequence: CASSLRGTNSPLHF.

The chain recombines TRBV11-2 with TRBJ2-1; 14 bases line up with TRBD2. With V trimmed by 5 bases and J by 4 bases, 13 bases remained unmatched. The germline V gene encodes CDR1 SGHAT and CDR2 FQNNGV. This CDR3 contains 19 residues. DNA of the CDR3: TGTGCCAGCAGCCTCCGACTAGCGGGAGGGCGTTTAGGATACAATGAGCAGTTCTTC. Residues: CASSLRLAGGRLGYNEQFF.

This clonotype appeared a single time. The chain is built from TRBV7-3 and TRBJ1-1; D perhaps matches TRBD1 (5 bases). This CDR3 contains 13 residues. V was shortened by 5 bases and J by 8 bases, with 15 bases between the two germline ends. Germline V gene sequence: CDR1 SGHTA, CDR2 FQGTGA. CDR3 region: CASSLGPWVEAFF. The CDR3 nucleotides are TGTGCCAGCAGCCTGGGACCATGGGTAGAAGCTTTCTTT.

By share, this clonotype ranks as medium-sized. DNA of the CDR3: TGCAGTGCTAGTTTGATCACAGGGAGGGGAGAGCAGTACTTC. Translated, it gives CSASLITGRGEQYF. The V and J genes are TRBV20-1 and TRBJ2-7; D might be TRBD2 (7 bases). The CDR3 runs to 14 residues. From germline, CDR1 is DFQATT and CDR2 SNEGSKA (reference sequence). V was cut by 3 bases and J by 7 bases, with 19 bases left in between.

This clonotype was counted a single time. At one of its ends the junction is not consistent with the germline gene, which may arise from a read error. V usage is TRBV6-2 or TRBV6-3 and J usage is TRBJ1-2; tentatively, D is TRBD1 (5 bases). This CDR3 has 13 residues. CDR1 and CDR2 (germline): MNHEY, SVGEGT. The CDR3 sequence is CASSYCGDYVYTF. CDR3 in DNA: TGTGCCAGCAGTTACTGTGGGGACTATGTCTACACCTTC.

This clonotype is classed as medium-sized. V gene TRBV7-2 combines with J gene TRBJ2-1; no firm D call. The ends were cut back, 3 bases at V and 8 bases at J, with 11 bases in the middle. Germline V gene data show CDR1 as SGHTA and CDR2 as FQGNSA. The CDR3 is 13 residues long. The CDR3 here is CASSFRRLDEQFF. In DNA form, the CDR3 reads TGTGCCAGCAGCTTCCGCCGGCTCGATGAGCAGTTCTTC.

This clonotype was detected once. The chain carries TRBV20-1 and TRBJ1-2, with a weak D call TRBD1 (6 bases). V was clipped by 4 bases and J by 8 bases, with 17 bases between them. There are 13 residues in the CDR3. Germline V lookup: CDR1 DFQATT, CDR2 SNEGSKA (reference sequence). CDR3 residues: CSATQGSARGYTF. For the CDR3, the DNA is TGCAGTGCTACACAGGGATCGGCGCGAGGCTACACCTTC.

V gene TRBV19 combines with J gene TRBJ2-5; D is perhaps TRBD2 (5 bases). Germline V gives CDR1 LNHDA, CDR2 SQIVND (reference sequence). There are 15 residues in the CDR3. V was trimmed by 6 bases and J by 5 bases, leaving 19 bases between them. The DNA for the CDR3 is TGTGCCAGTAGCGACCCCCGGGGAAAGGGCGAGACCCAGTACTTC. Translating gives CASSDPRGKGETQYF.

In the case of this clonotype: At one end the junction does not follow the germline gene, possibly because of a read error. This chain links TRBV3-1 with TRBJ1-5; D call uncertain. CDR1 and CDR2 from the germline V gene are LGHDT and YNNKEL (reference sequence). The CDR3 loop spans 15 amino acids. Here the CDR3 DNA reads TGTGCCAGCAGACAAGACTTAACAGAGCGGCAGCCCCAGCATTTT. Its protein product is CASRQDLTERQPQHF.

In its sample, this clonotype was seen many times. The chain uses TRBV4-2 and TRBJ1-3; 8 nucleotides match TRBD1. This CDR3 spans 15 amino acids. From germline, CDR1 is LGHNA and CDR2 YNFKEQ. Unmatched junction bases numbered 1, after V lost 1 base and J lost 2 bases. CDR3 loop: CASSQGTGPGNTIYF. Here the CDR3 DNA reads TGTGCCAGCAGCCAAGGGACAGGGCCTGGAAACACCATATATTTT.

The chain combines TRBV27 with TRBJ2-2, with 8 bases fitting TRBD2. This CDR3 has 14 amino acids. Germline CDR1 is MNHEY and CDR2 is SMNVEV (reference sequence). Trimming took 6 bases from V and 7 from J; bases not matched to a gene: 7. This chain's CDR3 is CASRAGVWNGELFF. CDR3 in DNA: TGTGCCAGCAGAGCGGGAGTTTGGAACGGGGAGCTGTTTTTT.

The chain recombines TRBV6-1 with TRBJ2-1; 10 bases map to TRBD2. V lost 6 bases to trimming and J lost 3 bases; unmatched junction nucleotides: 2. The germline V gene has CDR1 MNHNS and CDR2 SASEGT. This CDR3 comprises 14 residues. CDR3 DNA sequence: TGTGCCAGCAGGCGACTAGCGGGCTACAATGAGCAGTTCTTC. Encoded protein: CASRRLAGYNEQFF.

In its sample, this clonotype ranks as large. J is TRBJ2-7 and V is TRBV15; 10 bases agree with TRBD2. V shed 8 bases and J 7 bases; nucleotides not matched to a gene: 8. The CDR3 consists of 13 residues. Germline CDR1 is LNHNV and CDR2 is YYDKDF (reference sequence). In DNA form, the CDR3 reads TGTGCCACCGGTAGCCTAGCGGGAGAGGAGCAGTACTTC. Translating gives CATGSLAGEEQYF. Full variable domain (outside the CDR3, taken from reference TRBV15 and TRBJ2-7): DAMVIQNPRYQVTQFGKPVTLSCSQTLNHNVMYWYQQKSSQAPKLLFHYYDKDFNNEADTPDNFQSRRPNTSFCFLDIRSPGLGDTAMYLCATGSLAGEEQYFGPGTRLTVT.

The genes are TRBV28 and TRBJ2-7; a possible D gene is TRBD2 (5 bases). The CDR3 runs 15 residues. CDR1 and CDR2 from the germline V gene are MDHEN and SYDVKM. V lost 2 bases, J lost 9 bases, and 20 bases lay in between. This CDR3 is CASSLEVEGGVVQYF. The DNA for the CDR3 is TGTGCCAGCAGTTTAGAAGTAGAGGGTGGCGTAGTGCAGTACTTC.

Many counts were recorded for this clonotype. The chain has TRBV19 and TRBJ2-5; the D gene is possibly TRBD2 (6 bases). V gave up 10 bases and J gave up 5 bases, with 17 bases separating them. Germline assignment: CDR1 LNHDA and CDR2 SQIVND (reference sequence). The CDR3 is made up of 13 amino acids. CDR3 sequence (DNA): TGTGCCACCGCGCCTAGCGAGTCGGAGACCCAGTACTTC. Its protein product is CATAPSESETQYF.

DNA of the CDR3: TGTGCCAGCAGCTTAGGCTTTGCGACTAGCGGGTTATACAATGAGCAGTTCTTC. Amino acids: CASSLGFATSGLYNEQFF. The chain combines TRBV7-8 with TRBJ2-1; 10 nucleotides agree with TRBD2. V dropped 1 base and J dropped 4; count of bases not matched to a gene: 10. The CDR3 is 18 amino acids. Germline lookup yields CDR1 SGHVS and CDR2 FQNEAQ.

Many counts were recorded for this clonotype. V usage is TRBV2 and J usage is TRBJ1-5; D not resolved. Looked up from germline, CDR1 is SNHLY and CDR2 is FYNNEI. V was pared by 3 bases and J by 4 bases, with 7 bases between. The CDR3 contains 13 residues. The CDR3 spells CASSEDLNQPQHF. The CDR3 bases are TGTGCCAGCAGTGAGGACCTTAATCAGCCCCAGCATTTT.

As for this clonotype: A single base is all that separates this from a far larger clone, so a read error is likely. The rearrangement links TRBV11-2 to TRBJ1-2; 8 bases are a match to TRBD1. The CDR3 length is 16 residues. Trimming removed 2 bases from V and 7 bases from J; junction bases left unmatched: 12. The germline CDR1 and CDR2 sequences are SGHAT and FQNNGV. The CDR3 DNA is TGTGCCAGCAGCTTATACCCACCAGGGGGCTCCTTTGGCTACACCTTC. It is translated as CASSLYPPGGSFGYTF.